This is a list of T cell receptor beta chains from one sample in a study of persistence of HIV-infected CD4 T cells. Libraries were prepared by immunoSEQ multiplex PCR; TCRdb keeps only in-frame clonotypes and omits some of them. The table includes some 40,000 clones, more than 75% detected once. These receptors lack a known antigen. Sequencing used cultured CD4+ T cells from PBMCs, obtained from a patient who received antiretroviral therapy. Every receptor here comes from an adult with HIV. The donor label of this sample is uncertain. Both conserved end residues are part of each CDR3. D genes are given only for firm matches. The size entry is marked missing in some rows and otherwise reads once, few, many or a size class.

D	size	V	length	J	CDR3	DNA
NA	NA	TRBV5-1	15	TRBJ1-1	CASSLEGPANTEAFF	TGCGCCAGCAGCTTGGAAGGGCCAGCGAACACTGAAGCTTTCTTT
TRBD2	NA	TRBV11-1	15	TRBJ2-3	CASSLRAGLTDTQYF	TGTGCCAGCAGCCTCCGAGCGGGGCTCACAGATACGCAGTATTTT
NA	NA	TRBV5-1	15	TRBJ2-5	CASSLTSPGRETQYF	TGCGCCAGCAGCTTGACATCCCCGGGGCGGGAGACCCAGTACTTC
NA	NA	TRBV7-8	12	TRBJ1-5	CASSPPEQPQHF	TGTGCCAGCAGCCCACCGGAACAGCCCCAGCATTTT
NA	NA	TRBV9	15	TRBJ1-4	CASSVGSGTSEKLFF	TGTGCCAGCAGCGTAGGATCCGGGACTAGTGAAAAACTGTTTTTT
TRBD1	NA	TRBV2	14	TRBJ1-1	CAEGTGSLNTEAFF	TGTGCAGAAGGGACAGGGAGTTTGAACACTGAAGCTTTCTTT
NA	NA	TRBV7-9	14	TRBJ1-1	CASSLTFLNTEAFF	TGTGCCAGCAGCTTAACGTTTCTAAACACTGAAGCTTTCTTT
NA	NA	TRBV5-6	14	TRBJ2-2	CASSSAGFPGELFF	TGTGCCAGCAGCTCCGCAGGGTTCCCCGGGGAGCTGTTTTTT
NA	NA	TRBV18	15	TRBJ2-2	CASTRGGQNTGELFF	TGTGCCAGCACTCGGGGAGGACAGAACACCGGGGAGCTGTTTTTT
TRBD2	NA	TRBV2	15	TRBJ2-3	CASSVRGDHTDTQYF	TGTGCCAGCAGTGTACGGGGGGACCACACAGATACGCAGTATTTT
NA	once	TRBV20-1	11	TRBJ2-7	CSGGSSYEQYF	TGCAGTGGGGGGAGCTCCTACGAGCAGTACTTC
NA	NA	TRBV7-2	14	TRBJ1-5	CASSSGGGNQPQHF	TGTGCCAGCAGCTCGGGTGGGGGCAATCAGCCCCAGCATTTT
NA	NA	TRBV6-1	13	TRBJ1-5	CASSEAEGQPQHF	TGTGCCAGCAGTGAAGCAGAGGGGCAGCCCCAGCATTTT
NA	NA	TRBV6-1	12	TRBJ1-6	CASSEGDSPLHF	TGTGCCAGCAGTGAAGGGGATTCACCCCTCCACTTT
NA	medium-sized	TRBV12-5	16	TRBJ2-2	CASGRGDIANTGELFF	TGTGCTAGTGGTCGGGGGGACATCGCGAACACCGGGGAGCTGTTTTTT
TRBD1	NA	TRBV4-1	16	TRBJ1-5	CASSHPGQFPNQPQHF	TGCGCCAGCAGCCACCCGGGACAGTTCCCTAATCAGCCCCAGCATTTT
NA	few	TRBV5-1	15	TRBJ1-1	CASSFWGSMTTEAFF	TGCGCCAGCAGCTTTTGGGGCAGTATGACCACTGAAGCTTTCTTT
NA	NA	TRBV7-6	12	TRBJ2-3	CASSLSTDTQYF	TGTGCCAGCAGCTTATCGACAGATACGCAGTATTTT
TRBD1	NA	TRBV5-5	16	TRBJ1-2	CASSLQTGAIGYGYTF	TGTGCCAGCAGCCTCCAGACAGGGGCGATTGGCTATGGCTACACCTTC
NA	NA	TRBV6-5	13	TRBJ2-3	CASTRGSPSTQYF	TGTGCCAGCACACGAGGGTCACCAAGTACGCAGTATTTT
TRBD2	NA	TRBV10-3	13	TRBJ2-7	CAIHSSGGHEQYF	TGTGCCATCCACTCTAGCGGGGGCCACGAGCAGTACTTC
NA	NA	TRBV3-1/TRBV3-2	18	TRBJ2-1	CASSQERTGWGRYNEQFF	TGTGCCAGCAGCCAAGAGAGAACCGGCTGGGGCCGATACAATGAGCAGTTCTTC
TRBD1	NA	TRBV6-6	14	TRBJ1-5	CASRLQGAHLPQHF	TGTGCCAGCAGGTTACAGGGGGCCCACCTGCCCCAGCATTTT
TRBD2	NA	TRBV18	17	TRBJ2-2	CASSPQEASGITGELFF	TGTGCCAGCTCACCCCAGGAGGCTAGCGGGATCACCGGGGAGCTGTTTTTT
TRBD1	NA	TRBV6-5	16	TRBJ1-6	CASSYGRTGVNSPLHF	TGTGCCAGCAGTTACGGCCGGACAGGGGTGAATTCACCCCTCCACTTT
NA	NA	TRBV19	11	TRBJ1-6	CASSQNSPLHF	TGTGCCAGTAGTCAAAATTCACCCCTCCACTTT
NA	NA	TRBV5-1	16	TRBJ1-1	CASSPQGKLMNTEAFF	TGCGCCAGCAGCCCACAGGGAAAGCTAATGAACACTGAAGCTTTCTTT
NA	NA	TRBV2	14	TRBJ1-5	CASSRPGSNQPQHF	TGTGCCAGCAGCCGTCCCGGGAGCAATCAGCCCCAGCATTTT
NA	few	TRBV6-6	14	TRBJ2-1	CASTQRASYNEQFF	TGTGCCAGCACCCAGAGAGCATCCTACAATGAGCAGTTCTTC
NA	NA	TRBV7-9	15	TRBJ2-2	CANRPWGFNTGELFF	TGTGCCAATCGACCGTGGGGATTTAACACCGGGGAGCTGTTTTTT
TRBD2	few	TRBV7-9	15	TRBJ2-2	CASSFSGETTGELFF	TGTGCCAGCAGCTTTAGCGGGGAAACCACCGGGGAGCTGTTTTTT
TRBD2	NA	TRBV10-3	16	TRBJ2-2	CAISGLAGGSSGELFF	TGTGCCATCAGTGGACTAGCGGGGGGGTCCTCCGGGGAGCTGTTTTTT
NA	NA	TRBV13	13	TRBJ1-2	CASSPRDRYGYTF	TGTGCCAGCAGTCCAAGGGATCGCTATGGCTACACCTTC
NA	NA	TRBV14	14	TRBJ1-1	CASSQDRGDTEAFF	TGTGCCAGCAGCCAAGATCGGGGGGACACTGAAGCTTTCTTT
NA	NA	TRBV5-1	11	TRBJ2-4	CASSLMDIQYF	TGCGCCAGCAGCTTGATGGACATTCAGTACTTC
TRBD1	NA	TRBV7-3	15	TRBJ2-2	CASSPRTGDTGELFF	TGTGCCAGCAGCCCTCGGACAGGGGACACCGGGGAGCTGTTTTTT
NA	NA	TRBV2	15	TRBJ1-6	CASSEGYSYNSPLHF	TGTGCCAGCAGTGAAGGATATTCCTATAATTCACCCCTCCACTTT
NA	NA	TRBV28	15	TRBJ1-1	CASRSLRRVGTEAFF	TGTGCCAGCAGATCCCTTAGAAGGGTGGGAACTGAAGCTTTCTTT
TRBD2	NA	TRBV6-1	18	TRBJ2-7	CASSGGLAGNKFYYEQYF	TGTGCCAGCAGTGGAGGACTAGCGGGGAATAAATTCTACTACGAGCAGTACTTC
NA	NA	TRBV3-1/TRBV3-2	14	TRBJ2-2	CASTRWGGTGELFF	TGTGCCAGCACCCGATGGGGAGGCACCGGGGAGCTGTTTTTT
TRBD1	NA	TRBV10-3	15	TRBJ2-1	CAISARQGPDNEQFF	TGTGCCATCAGTGCCCGACAGGGGCCGGATAATGAGCAGTTCTTC
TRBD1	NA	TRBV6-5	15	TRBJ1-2	CASSLVQGAHYGYTF	TGTGCCAGCAGTTTGGTACAGGGGGCTCACTATGGCTACACCTTC
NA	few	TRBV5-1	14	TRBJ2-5	CASSPDAPRETQYF	TGCGCCAGCAGCCCCGACGCCCCTAGAGAGACCCAGTACTTC
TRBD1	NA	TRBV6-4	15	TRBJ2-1	CASSDRQGIANEQFF	TGTGCCAGCAGTGATCGACAGGGCATCGCCAATGAGCAGTTCTTC
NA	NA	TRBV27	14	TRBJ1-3	CASSSGHSGNTIYF	TGTGCCAGCAGTTCAGGTCACTCTGGAAACACCATATATTTT
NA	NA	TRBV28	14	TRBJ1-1	CASSFPTPVGEAFF	TGTGCCAGCAGTTTCCCGACTCCCGTGGGTGAAGCTTTCTTT
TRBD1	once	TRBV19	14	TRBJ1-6	CASSMGGGHSPLHF	TGTGCCAGTAGTATGGGAGGGGGCCATTCACCCCTCCACTTT
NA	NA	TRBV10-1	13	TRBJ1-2	CASSESKVDGYTF	TGCGCCAGCAGTGAGTCAAAGGTCGATGGCTACACCTTC
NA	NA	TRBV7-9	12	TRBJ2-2	CASSLPTGELFF	TGTGCCAGCAGCTTACCTACCGGGGAGCTGTTTTTT
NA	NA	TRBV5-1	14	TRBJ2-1	CASSLASLYNEQFF	TGCGCCAGCAGCTTAGCGTCACTTTACAATGAGCAGTTCTTC
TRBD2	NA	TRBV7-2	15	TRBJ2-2	CASSSFAGGTGELFF	TGTGCCAGCAGCAGCTTCGCGGGGGGGACCGGGGAGCTGTTTTTT
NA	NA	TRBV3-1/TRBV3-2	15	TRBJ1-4	CASSLTGTMGEKLFF	TGTGCCAGCAGCCTTACCGGGACAATGGGTGAAAAACTGTTTTTT
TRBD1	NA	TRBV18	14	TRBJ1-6	CASSPGQVNSPLHF	TGTGCCAGCTCACCGGGACAGGTTAATTCACCCCTCCACTTT
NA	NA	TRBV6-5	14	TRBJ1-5	CASSWDLGNQPQHF	TGTGCCAGCAGTTGGGATCTCGGCAATCAGCCCCAGCATTTT
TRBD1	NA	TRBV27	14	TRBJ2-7	CASSLQWTGYEQYF	TGTGCCAGCAGTTTACAATGGACAGGGTACGAGCAGTACTTC
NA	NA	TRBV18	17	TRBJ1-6	CASSPPKGGLDNSPLHF	TGTGCCAGCTCACCACCAAAGGGTGGCTTAGATAATTCACCCCTCCACTTT
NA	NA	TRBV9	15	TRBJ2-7	CASSVGAVYSYEQYF	TGTGCCAGCAGCGTAGGGGCGGTTTACTCCTACGAGCAGTACTTC
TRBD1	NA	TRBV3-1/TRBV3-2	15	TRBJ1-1	CASSRAGQGNTEAFF	TGTGCCAGCAGCCGCGCCGGACAGGGGAACACTGAAGCTTTCTTT
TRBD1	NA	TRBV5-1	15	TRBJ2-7	CASSLGGTGSYEQYF	TGCGCCAGCAGCTTGGGCGGGACAGGGTCCTACGAGCAGTACTTC
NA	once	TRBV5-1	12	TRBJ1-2	CASSIELTGYTF	TGCGCCAGCAGCATTGAGTTAACCGGCTACACCTTC